This TCR beta chain was sequenced for a study of shared clonotypes between healthy human individuals. Only in-frame clones appear in the TCRdb table, and some are missing; sequencing was by immunoSEQ multiplex PCR. The sample includes 2.3 million or so clones, about 92% of them seen just once. There are 15 residues in the CDR3. In germline, CDR1 is SNHLY, CDR2 FYNNEI. The V end was cut by 3 bases, the J end by 8 bases, with 19 bases between. The sample consisted of naive CD4+ T cells from PBMCs. The subset: CD45RA+ positively selected. This sequence joins TRBV2 and TRBJ1-2; the D gene is possibly TRBD1 (5 bases). This receptor was taken from a man aged 18-30 years in good health. Some clones in this sample may be carry-over from other donors' samples. CDR3 sequence reads: CASSDNSGLVGGYTF. The CDR3 DNA reads TGTGCCAGCAGTGATAATTCGGGGCTGGTGGGGGGCTACACCTTC.